This T cell receptor (beta chain) stems from a study of early stage breast cancer tumors. Assay used: immunoSEQ multiplex PCR; TCRdb lists only in-frame clones, some missing. The sample holds roughly 34,000 clones, about 68% seen once. V was shortened by 6 bases and J by 10 bases, with 13 bases between the two germline ends. The CDR3 spans 13 residues. The V gene's germline CDR1 is MNHNS and CDR2 SASEGT. The receptor comes from a person in their sixties or seventies with breast cancer. V and J are TRBV6-1 and TRBJ1-6, with D possibly matching TRBD1 (5 bases). The sample was blood. CDR3: CASSGGDYSPLHF. The CDR3 DNA reads as TGTGCCAGCAGCGGAGGGGACTACTCACCCCTCCACTTT.